The TCR beta chain described here comes from a study of T cells after yellow fever vaccination. Study-wide points: Once the booster was given, most primary-vaccination clones reappeared, at approximately 97% for CD4 and roughly 90% for CD8. Highly abundant clonotypes carried over from the bulk population could end up in FACS-sorted repertoires as contaminants.

With respect to this clonotype: Its antigen is not known.

For TCR, cDNA came from 5'RACE template switching, which added a universal primer site and UMIs. One entry per CDR3 protein results from TCRdb running MiXCR on the 5' RACE reads. The data contain hundreds of thousands of distinct CDR3 sequences, approximately 13% of them singletons. CDR3 length: 11 amino acids. Germline CDR1 reads SGHTA; CDR2 reads FQGNSA. V shed 7 bases and J shed 8 bases, with 9 bases lying between them. This TCR was sampled from a man under 40 who received the YFV17D yellow fever vaccine. The input for sequencing was PBMCs, taken on the day of the yellow fever booster vaccination. The genes are TRBV7-2 and TRBJ2-1; D gene ambiguous. This chain's CDR3 is CASTPGYEQFF. Written as DNA, the CDR3 is TGTGCCAGCACCCCCGGGTATGAGCAGTTCTTC.